The 26 T cell receptor beta chains below come from one sample, sequenced in a study of blood T cell repertoires in COVID-19. Measured with immunoSEQ multiplex PCR; TCRdb has only the in-frame clones, and not every one. The profile covers around 19,000 clones, with roughly 87% appearing a single time and over 6.5% taken by the ten largest. Sequences were obtained from peripheral blood. Receptors were obtained from a human donor in a cohort sampled during active COVID-19. The donor label of this sample is uncertain.

This chain links TRBV5-1 with TRBJ2-2; 7 bases are shared with TRBD1. Germline loops: CDR1 SGHRS, CDR2 YFSETQ. The V segment lost 6 bases and the J segment 6 bases; nucleotides outside the gene matches: 8. The CDR3 totals 14 residues. CDR3 DNA sequence: TGCGCCAGCACCGAACAGGGGACCGCCGGGGAGCTGTTTTTT. It translates to CASTEQGTAGELFF.

This clone was seen a few times. This chain uses TRBV19 with TRBJ2-7; TRBD1 matches at 8 bases. Looked up from germline, CDR1 is LNHDA and CDR2 is SQIVND (reference sequence). The CDR3 is 15 residues long. V was clipped by 3 bases and J by 0 bases; unmatched bases: 4. CDR3 amino acids: CASSMSGQVSYEQYF. CDR3 nucleotides: TGTGCCAGTAGTATGTCGGGACAGGTCTCCTACGAGCAGTACTTC. Using reference TRBV19 and TRBJ2-7 for the parts outside the CDR3, the full variable domain is DGGITQSPKYLFRKEGQNVTLSCEQNLNHDAMYWYRQDPGQGLRLIYYSQIVNDFQKGDIAEGYSVSREKKESFPLTVTSAQKNPTAFYLCASSMSGQVSYEQYFGPGTRLTVT.

The chain carries TRBV5-1 and TRBJ2-2, with D possibly TRBD2 on 5 matching bases. This CDR3 region has 15 residues. V gave up 0 bases and J gave up 6 bases, with 12 bases separating them. CDR1 and CDR2 (germline): SGHRS, YFSETQ. CDR3 bases: TGCGCCAGCAGCTTGGCCGGGGTTCGGGCCGGGGAGCTGTTTTTT. Translating it yields CASSLAGVRAGELFF. The full variable domain, with the rest looked up from reference TRBV5-1 and TRBJ2-2, is KAGVTQTPRYLIKTRGQQVTLSCSPISGHRSVSWYQQTPGQGLQFLFEYFSETQRNKGNFPGRFSGRQFSNSRSEMNVSTLELGDSALYLCASSLAGVRAGELFFGEGSRLTVL.

The gene calls are TRBV12-3 or TRBV12-4 and TRBJ2-7; 7 bases align to TRBD1. J was trimmed by 3 bases and V by 6 bases; bases with no gene match: 5. This CDR3 contains 13 residues. The CDR3, as DNA: TGTGCCAGCAGCCGACAGGGTTTCTACGAGCAGTACTTC. Protein: CASSRQGFYEQYF.

The rearrangement uses TRBV6-5 and TRBJ1-5, with D possibly being TRBD1 (6 bases). The germline CDR1 and CDR2 sequences are MNHEY and SVGAGI. Between the trimmed V and J ends, which lost 7 bases and 1 base, there was a span of 14 bases. The CDR3 length is 15 residues. This CDR3 is CASNAGGASNQPQHF. The CDR3 DNA is TGTGCCAGCAACGCGGGGGGGGCGAGCAATCAGCCCCAGCATTTT.

This clone was picked up a small number of times. This rearrangement joins TRBV20-1 to TRBJ2-1, with D possibly being TRBD2 (6 bases). The CDR3 runs to 13 residues. Trimming shortened V by 3 bases and J by 3 bases, and 9 bases separated the two germline ends. Germline CDR1 is DFQATT and CDR2 is SNEGSKA (reference sequence). CDR3 protein: CSASPGVYNEQFF. CDR3 DNA sequence: TGCAGTGCTAGTCCGGGAGTCTACAATGAGCAGTTCTTC.

J is TRBJ1-1 and V is TRBV18, with TRBD1 as a possible D gene (5 bases). Germline V gene sequence: CDR1 KGHSH, CDR2 LQKENI. The V and J ends lost 0 bases and 2 bases respectively, with 16 bases between them. This CDR3 has 17 residues. CDR3 in DNA: TGTGCCAGCTCACCACCGGTTAGGGGAGGGGAAAACACTGAAGCTTTCTTT. Its translation is CASSPPVRGGENTEAFF.

This chain uses TRBV5-1 with TRBJ1-5; 7 bases line up with TRBD1. The V segment lost 6 bases and the J segment 7 bases; nucleotides outside the gene matches: 10. The CDR3 has 14 residues. Germline loops: CDR1 SGHRS, CDR2 YFSETQ. CDR3 DNA sequence: TGCGCCAGCACCCCAGGGGGGATTTTCCAGCCCCAGCATTTT. Translated: CASTPGGIFQPQHF.

The chain joins TRBV7-9 to TRBJ1-2; possible D gene TRBD1, 6 bases. V was pared by 7 bases and J by 0 bases, with 15 bases between. Germline-derived CDR1 and CDR2 are SEHNR and FQNEAQ (reference sequence). The CDR3 totals 15 residues. CDR3 in DNA: TGTGCCAGCAACCTTCAGGGGTCAGCTAACTATGGCTACACCTTC. Protein: CASNLQGSANYGYTF.

The J gene is TRBJ2-7, the V gene TRBV21-1; the D segment call TRBD2 is taken from the table without a DNA check. TRBV21-1 is designated a pseudogene. CDR3 length: 16 residues. In DNA, the CDR3 is TGTGCCAGCAGCCCCCACCGAAGGGAGCTTGGGCACGAGCAGTACTTC. It translates to CASSPHRRELGHEQYF.

This clone was picked up one time. The rearrangement joins TRBV4-1 to TRBJ2-1; 11 nucleotides align to TRBD2. The CDR3 length is 17 residues. The germline V gene encodes CDR1 MGHRA and CDR2 YSYEKL. The V segment lost 5 bases and the J segment 8 bases; nucleotides outside the gene matches: 14. DNA for the CDR3: TGCGCCAGCAGCTTGGGGGGGCTAGCGGGAGGATGGGATGAGCAGTTCTTC. This sequence encodes CASSLGGLAGGWDEQFF.

The chain recombines TRBV6-5 with TRBJ1-6, with 7 bases lining up with TRBD1. Germline-derived CDR1 and CDR2 are MNHEY and SVGAGI. The V and J ends lost 4 bases and 6 bases, in that order; junction bases with no gene match: 9. The CDR3 totals 16 residues. CDR3 bases: TGTGCCAGCAGTTCCTCCATCGGGACAGTTAATTCACCCCTCCACTTT. Translating gives CASSSSIGTVNSPLHF.

The rearrangement links TRBV11-2 to TRBJ2-3; TRBD2 matches at 8 bases. Germline CDR1 is SGHAT and CDR2 is FQNNGV. This CDR3 is 14 amino acids long. The ends lost 0 bases at V and 4 bases at J; junction bases unmatched: 0. The CDR3 sequence is CASSLELAADTQYF. Written as DNA, the CDR3 is TGTGCCAGCAGCTTAGAACTAGCGGCAGATACGCAGTATTTT.

The J gene is TRBJ2-6, the V gene TRBV5-1; D is possibly TRBD1 (6 bases). The ends were cut back, 4 bases at V and 0 bases at J, with 11 bases in the middle. CDR3 length: 16 amino acids. CDR1 is SGHRS and CDR2 is YFSETQ in the germline V gene. The CDR3 DNA follows: TGCGCCAGCAGCCCCAGGGGCGGCTCTGGGGCCAACGTCCTGACTTTC. It specifies CASSPRGGSGANVLTF.

This clone was observed once. CDR3 in amino acids: CASSHRDRGMSEQFF. CDR3 coding DNA: TGCGCCAGCAGCCACCGGGACAGGGGAATGAGTGAGCAGTTCTTC. The chain has TRBV5-1 and TRBJ2-1, with 10 bases lining up with TRBD1. The germline CDR1 and CDR2 sequences are SGHRS and YFSETQ. The ends lost 4 bases at V and 9 bases at J; junction bases unmatched: 10. The CDR3 sequence is 15 residues long.

This chain uses TRBV5-1 with TRBJ2-3, with 11 bases aligning to TRBD2. V shed 5 bases and J 4 bases; nucleotides not matched to a gene: 6. CDR1 is SGHRS and CDR2 is YFSETQ in the germline V gene. The CDR3 length is 15 residues. The DNA for the CDR3 is TGCGCCAGCAGAACTAGCGGGAGTGGGTCAGATACGCAGTATTTT. Encoded protein: CASRTSGSGSDTQYF.

The chain carries TRBV5-6 and TRBJ2-7; no definite D call. Between the trimmed V and J ends, which lost 1 base and 5 bases, there was a span of 7 bases. Germline CDR1 and CDR2: SGHDT and YYEEEE. This CDR3 spans 12 amino acids. The CDR3 loop reads CASSLTAHEQYF. Written as DNA, the CDR3 is TGTGCCAGCAGCTTGACTGCCCACGAGCAGTACTTC.

This chain uses TRBV10-3 with TRBJ2-5; the match to TRBD2 covers 10 bases. This CDR3 comprises 16 residues. Trimming cost V 4 bases and J 2 bases; bases outside gene matches: 7. Germline V CDR1 and CDR2: ENHRY, SYGVKD. The CDR3 bases are TGTGCCATCAGTGGTTGGAGCGGGAGGGGTCAAGAGACCCAGTACTTC. Translated, it gives CAISGWSGRGQETQYF.

The genes are TRBV23-1 and TRBJ2-3; 9 bases map to TRBD1. TRBV23-1 has ORF status, its function being uncertain. With V trimmed by 0 bases and J by 6 bases, 7 bases remained unmatched. The CDR3 runs to 16 residues. The DNA of the CDR3 is TGCGCCAGCAGTCAATCGACAGGGGGACAAAGGGATACGCAGTATTTT. Residues: CASSQSTGGQRDTQYF.

The rearrangement links TRBV18 to TRBJ1-1; TRBD1 is a possible D gene (5 bases). Germline CDR1 KGHSH, CDR2 LQKENI. The CDR3 contains 15 residues. Trimming pared 3 bases from V and 0 bases from J, leaving 11 bases between. CDR3 coding DNA: TGTGCCAGCTCACCGACAGCCTTGATGAACACTGAAGCTTTCTTT. It codes for CASSPTALMNTEAFF.

The chain has TRBV27 and TRBJ2-5, with D perhaps TRBD2 (6 bases). The ends were cut back, 1 base at V and 6 bases at J, with 12 bases in the middle. This CDR3 contains 14 residues. In germline, CDR1 is MNHEY, CDR2 SMNVEV (reference sequence). CDR3 DNA sequence: TGTGCCAGCAGTTTATACACGGGAGAACAGACCCAGTACTTC. Protein: CASSLYTGEQTQYF.

The J gene is TRBJ2-7, the V gene TRBV11-1; 7 bases align to TRBD1. The CDR3 loop spans 14 amino acids. Germline V lookup: CDR1 SGHAT, CDR2 FQDESV (reference sequence). Trimming cost V 4 bases and J 7 bases; bases outside gene matches: 10. The CDR3 is CASSSSGGAGEQYF. CDR3 in DNA: TGTGCCAGCAGCTCTTCAGGGGGAGCCGGGGAGCAGTACTTC.

The CDR3: CSVKPGNEQFF. The CDR3 nucleotides are TGCAGCGTGAAACCAGGGAATGAGCAGTTCTTC. The chain couples TRBV29-1 to TRBJ2-1; perhaps TRBD1 as D (5 bases). CDR1 is SQVTM, CDR2 ANQGSEA, per germline. Trimming shortened V by 6 bases and J by 7 bases, and 10 bases separated the two germline ends. This CDR3 has 11 amino acids.

The rearrangement uses TRBV28 and TRBJ2-7; the D gene is possibly TRBD1 (5 bases). The V end was cut by 7 bases, the J end by 2 bases, with 9 bases between. CDR3 size: 12 residues. Germline-derived CDR1 and CDR2 are MDHEN and SYDVKM. The chain's CDR3 is CASNQGTYEQYF. The CDR3 DNA is TGTGCCAGCAATCAGGGAACCTACGAGCAGTACTTC.

This sequence joins TRBV6-1 and TRBJ2-7; D gene uncertain. In germline, CDR1 is MNHNS, CDR2 SASEGT. V was clipped by 0 bases and J by 1 base, with 7 bases between them. The CDR3 has 14 amino acids. In DNA, the CDR3 is TGTGCCAGCAGTGAAGCGACAATTTCCTACGAGCAGTACTTC. As protein: CASSEATISYEQYF.

This sequence joins TRBV5-1 and TRBJ2-2; TRBD1 matches 8 bases. The CDR3 consists of 16 residues. The germline CDR1 and CDR2 sequences are SGHRS and YFSETQ. After removal of 0 bases from V and 4 bases from J, the junction contained 5 bases not matched to a gene. This CDR3 reads CASSLVADRATGELFF. The CDR3 nucleotides read TGCGCCAGCAGCTTGGTAGCGGACAGGGCCACCGGGGAGCTGTTTTTT.